These 5 T cell receptor beta chains were sequenced from one sample in a study of blood T cell repertoires in COVID-19. TCRdb's copy holds only in-frame clones and misses some; the assay was immunoSEQ multiplex PCR. The sample lists approximately 350,000 clones; roughly nine tenths were seen once. The specimen sequenced was PBMCs or T cells enriched from blood (not recorded which). Receptor source: a woman younger than 45 who had recovered from COVID-19.

The chain recombines TRBV18 with TRBJ2-1; TRBD1 matches at 10 bases. The CDR3 runs 16 residues. With 1 base clipped from V and 7 bases from J, the junction kept 7 bases outside the gene matches. Germline V gives CDR1 KGHSH, CDR2 LQKENI. CDR3 region: CASSPLGTGEYNEQFF. In DNA form, the CDR3 reads TGTGCCAGCTCACCACTGGGGACAGGGGAGTATAATGAGCAGTTCTTC.

The chain is built from TRBV2 and TRBJ2-3; maybe TRBD2 (6 bases). Germline loops: CDR1 SNHLY, CDR2 FYNNEI. Trimming removed 1 base at V and 2 bases at J, with 13 bases between. The CDR3 totals 16 residues. CDR3 loop: CASSEGVRGYTDTQYF. CDR3 DNA sequence: TGTGCCAGCAGTGAAGGAGTGCGGGGCTACACAGATACGCAGTATTTT. Full variable domain (rest looked up from reference TRBV2 and TRBJ2-3): EPEVTQTPSHQVTQMGQEVILRCVPISNHLYFYWYRQILGQKVEFLVSFYNNEISEKSEIFDDQFSVERPDGSNFTLKIRSTKLEDSAMYFCASSEGVRGYTDTQYFGPGTRLTVL.

A single count supports this clone. V usage is TRBV30 and J usage is TRBJ1-2; a possible D gene is TRBD1 (5 bases). The germline V and J ends were trimmed by 0 bases and 2 bases, with 10 bases remaining between them. Germline values: CDR1 GTSNPN, CDR2 SVGIG (reference sequence). This CDR3 has 14 amino acids. CDR3 DNA sequence: TGTGCCTGGAGTGTACACCCAGGGAACTATGGCTACACCTTC. Protein: CAWSVHPGNYGYTF.

The chain joins TRBV9 to TRBJ2-3; TRBD2 matches 11 bases. Germline V lookup: CDR1 SGDLS, CDR2 YYNGEE. This CDR3 is 21 amino acids long. The V gene end was trimmed by 4 bases and the J gene end by 2 bases; junction bases not matched to a gene: 21. In DNA, the CDR3 is TGTGCCAGCAGCCTCAACATGGGACTAGCGGAAAATCGAGATTACACAGATACGCAGTATTTT. It translates to CASSLNMGLAENRDYTDTQYF.

The CDR3 bases are TGTGCCAGCACTCGGACAGCCAATACGCAGTATTTT. Translating it yields CASTRTANTQYF. The chain is built from TRBV2 and TRBJ2-3; D is possibly TRBD1 (6 bases). The CDR3 has 12 amino acids. The V gene lost 7 bases and the J gene lost 7 bases, with 12 bases spanning the gap. The germline CDR1 and CDR2 sequences are SNHLY and FYNNEI.